The source of this TCR beta chain is a study of T-cell memory formation after mild COVID-19. For the study at large: Clusters were largely donor specific.

Libraries for TCRalpha and TCRbeta carried sample barcodes and unique molecular identifiers via 5'RACE. TCRdb itself ran the 5' RACE reads through MiXCR, one entry per CDR3 protein. The sample records 65,000 to 90,000 distinct CDR3 sequences, about 13% being singletons. Germline lookup yields CDR1 SGHTA and CDR2 FQGNSA. The V segment lost 4 bases and the J segment 0 bases; nucleotides outside the gene matches: 3. CDR3 length: 16 residues. This sequence was found in a man younger than 35 who had mild COVID-19 (a few samples of this study predate the infection). Cell type and time point are not known. The chain is built from TRBV7-2 and TRBJ2-1, with 10 bases identical to TRBD2. What was sequenced was PBMCs or a T cell subset sorted from them (not recorded which). This CDR3 is CASSSSGGASYNEQFF. In nucleotides, the CDR3 is TGTGCCAGCAGCTCAAGCGGGGGGGCCTCCTACAATGAGCAGTTCTTC.